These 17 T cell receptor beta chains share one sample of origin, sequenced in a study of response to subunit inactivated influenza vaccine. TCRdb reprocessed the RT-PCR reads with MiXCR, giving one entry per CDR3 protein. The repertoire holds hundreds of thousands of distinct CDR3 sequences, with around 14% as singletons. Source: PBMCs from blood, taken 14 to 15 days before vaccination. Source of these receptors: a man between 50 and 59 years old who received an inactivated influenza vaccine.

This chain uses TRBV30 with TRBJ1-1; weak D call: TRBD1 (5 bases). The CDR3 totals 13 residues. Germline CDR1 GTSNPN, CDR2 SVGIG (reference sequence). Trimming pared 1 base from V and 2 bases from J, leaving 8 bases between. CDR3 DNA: TGTGCCTGGAGTGGCAGGGCAAACACTGAAGCTTTCTTT. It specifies CAWSGRANTEAFF.

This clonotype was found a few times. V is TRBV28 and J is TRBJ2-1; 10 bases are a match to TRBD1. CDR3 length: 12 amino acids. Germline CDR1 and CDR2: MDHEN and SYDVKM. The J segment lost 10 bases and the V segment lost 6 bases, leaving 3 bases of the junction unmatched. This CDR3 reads CASRTGGGEQFF. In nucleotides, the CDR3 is TGTGCCAGCAGGACAGGGGGCGGGGAGCAGTTCTTC.

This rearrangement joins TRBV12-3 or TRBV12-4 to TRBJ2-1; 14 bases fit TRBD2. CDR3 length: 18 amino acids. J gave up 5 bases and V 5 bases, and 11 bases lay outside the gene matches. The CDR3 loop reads CASSPWTSGGRNNNEQFF. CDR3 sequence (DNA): TGTGCCAGCAGTCCCTGGACTAGCGGGGGGCGAAACAACAATGAGCAGTTCTTC.

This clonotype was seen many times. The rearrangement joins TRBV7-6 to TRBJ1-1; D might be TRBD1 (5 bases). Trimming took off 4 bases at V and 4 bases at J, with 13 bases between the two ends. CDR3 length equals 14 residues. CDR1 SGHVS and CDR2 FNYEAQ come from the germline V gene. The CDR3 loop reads CASSSGTGVTEAFF. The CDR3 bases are TGTGCCAGCAGCTCTGGGACGGGCGTCACTGAAGCTTTCTTT.

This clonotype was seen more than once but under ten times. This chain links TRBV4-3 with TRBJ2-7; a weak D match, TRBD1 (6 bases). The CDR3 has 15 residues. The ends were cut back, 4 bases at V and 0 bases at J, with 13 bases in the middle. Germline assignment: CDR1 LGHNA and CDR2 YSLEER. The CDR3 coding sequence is TGCGCCAGCAGCCCTTCAACGGACAGCTCCTACGAGCAGTACTTC. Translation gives CASSPSTDSSYEQYF.

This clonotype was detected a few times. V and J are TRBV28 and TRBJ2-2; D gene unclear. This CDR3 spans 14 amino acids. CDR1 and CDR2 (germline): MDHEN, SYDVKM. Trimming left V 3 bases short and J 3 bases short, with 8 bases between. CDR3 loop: CASSFLVYTGELFF. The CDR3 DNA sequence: TGTGCCAGCAGTTTTTTGGTGTACACCGGGGAGCTGTTTTTT.

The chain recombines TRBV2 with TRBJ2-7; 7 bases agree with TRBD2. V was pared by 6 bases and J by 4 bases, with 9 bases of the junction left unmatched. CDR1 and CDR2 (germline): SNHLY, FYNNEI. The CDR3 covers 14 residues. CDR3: CASRQHLAVYEQYF. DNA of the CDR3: TGTGCCAGCAGACAACATCTAGCGGTGTACGAGCAGTACTTC.

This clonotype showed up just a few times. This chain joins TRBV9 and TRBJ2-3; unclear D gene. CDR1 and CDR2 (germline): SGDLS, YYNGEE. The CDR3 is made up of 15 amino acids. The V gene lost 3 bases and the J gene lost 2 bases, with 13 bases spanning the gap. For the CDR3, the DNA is TGTGCCAGCAGCGGTACTACCTCTGTCACAGATACGCAGTATTTT. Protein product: CASSGTTSVTDTQYF.

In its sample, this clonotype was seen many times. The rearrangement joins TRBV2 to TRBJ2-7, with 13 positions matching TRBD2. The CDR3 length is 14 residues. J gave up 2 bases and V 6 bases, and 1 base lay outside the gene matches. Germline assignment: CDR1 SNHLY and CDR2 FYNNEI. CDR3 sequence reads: CASRGTSGTYEQYF. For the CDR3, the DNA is TGTGCCAGCAGGGGGACTAGCGGGACCTACGAGCAGTACTTC.

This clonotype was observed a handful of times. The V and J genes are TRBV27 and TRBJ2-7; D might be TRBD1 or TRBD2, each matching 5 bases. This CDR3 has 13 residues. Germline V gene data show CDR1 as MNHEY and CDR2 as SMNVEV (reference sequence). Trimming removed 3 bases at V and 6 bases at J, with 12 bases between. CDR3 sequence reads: CASSFAGTGEQYF. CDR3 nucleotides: TGTGCCAGCAGTTTTGCCGGGACCGGCGAGCAGTACTTC.

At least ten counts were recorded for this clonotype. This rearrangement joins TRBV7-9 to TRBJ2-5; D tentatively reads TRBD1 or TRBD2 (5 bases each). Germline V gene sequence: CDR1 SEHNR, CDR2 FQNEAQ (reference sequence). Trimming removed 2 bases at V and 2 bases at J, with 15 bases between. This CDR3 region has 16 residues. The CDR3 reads CASSLMWDGRQETQYF. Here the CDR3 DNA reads TGTGCCAGCAGCTTAATGTGGGACGGACGACAAGAGACCCAGTACTTC. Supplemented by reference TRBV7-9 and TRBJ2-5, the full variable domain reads DTGVSQNPRHKITKRGQNVTFRCDPISEHNRLYWYRQTLGQGPEFLTYFQNEAQLEKSRLLSDRFSAERPKGSFSTLEIQRTEQGDSAMYLCASSLMWDGRQETQYFGPGTRLLVL.

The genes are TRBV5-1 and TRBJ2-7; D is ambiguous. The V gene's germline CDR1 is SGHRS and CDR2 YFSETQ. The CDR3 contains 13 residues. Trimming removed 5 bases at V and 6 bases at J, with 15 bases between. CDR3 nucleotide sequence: TGCGCCAGCAGTACAAGCACTCTCGGCGAGCAGTACTTC. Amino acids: CASSTSTLGEQYF.

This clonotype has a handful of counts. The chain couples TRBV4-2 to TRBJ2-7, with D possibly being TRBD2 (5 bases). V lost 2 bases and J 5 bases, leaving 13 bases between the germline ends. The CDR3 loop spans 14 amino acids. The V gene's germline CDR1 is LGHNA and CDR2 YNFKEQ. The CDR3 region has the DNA TGTGCCAGCAGCCAACAAGCGGCCGCGGACGAGCAGTACTTC. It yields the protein CASSQQAAADEQYF.

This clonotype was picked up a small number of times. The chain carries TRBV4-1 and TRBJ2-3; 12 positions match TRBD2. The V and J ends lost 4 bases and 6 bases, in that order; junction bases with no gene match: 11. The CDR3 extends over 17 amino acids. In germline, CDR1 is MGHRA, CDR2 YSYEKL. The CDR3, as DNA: TGCGCCAGCAGCCGCTCCCCTAGCGGGGGGGCGGCTGATACGCAGTATTTT. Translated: CASSRSPSGGAADTQYF.

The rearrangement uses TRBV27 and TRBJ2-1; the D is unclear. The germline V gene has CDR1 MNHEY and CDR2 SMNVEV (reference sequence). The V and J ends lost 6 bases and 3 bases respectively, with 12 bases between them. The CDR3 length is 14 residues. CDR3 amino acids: CASSSGRNYNEQFF. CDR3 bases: TGTGCCAGCAGCTCGGGCAGAAACTACAATGAGCAGTTCTTC.

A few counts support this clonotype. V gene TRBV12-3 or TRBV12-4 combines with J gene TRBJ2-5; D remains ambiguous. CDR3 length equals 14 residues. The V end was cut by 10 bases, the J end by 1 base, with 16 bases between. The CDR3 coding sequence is TGTGCCACTCGAAAGGCACTTTCCCAAGAGACCCAGTACTTC. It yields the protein CATRKALSQETQYF.

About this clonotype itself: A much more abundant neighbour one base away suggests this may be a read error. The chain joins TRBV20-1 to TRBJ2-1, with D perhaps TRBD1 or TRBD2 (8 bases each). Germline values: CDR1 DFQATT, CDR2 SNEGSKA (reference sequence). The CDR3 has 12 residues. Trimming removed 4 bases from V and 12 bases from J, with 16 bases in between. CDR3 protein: CSANRQGTRQFF. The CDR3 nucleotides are TGCAGTGCTAACCGACAGGGGACTAGGCAGTTCTTC.